The 23 T cell receptor beta chains given below trace back to one sample, sequenced in a study of T cell responses to AZD1222 COVID-19 vaccine. Measured with immunoSEQ multiplex PCR; TCRdb has only the in-frame clones, and not every one. The sample comprises over 65,000 clones, about 90% of which are singletons, and roughly 7.7% rests with the top ten. The sequencing used peripheral blood, collected on day 0 of AZD1222 vaccination. The source of these receptors is an adult in good health.

The J gene is TRBJ2-5, the V gene TRBV25-1, with a weak D call TRBD1 (5 bases). Germline V gene sequence: CDR1 MGHDK, CDR2 SYGVNS. Deletions cut 2 bases from V and 3 bases from J, with 10 bases between. The CDR3 sequence is 14 residues long. The CDR3 protein is CASSETGPKETQYF. The CDR3 coding sequence is TGTGCCAGCAGTGAAACAGGCCCGAAAGAGACCCAGTACTTC.

This chain uses TRBV11-2 with TRBJ2-7, with D possibly being TRBD1 (5 bases). Trimming removed 5 bases at V and 6 bases at J, with 14 bases between. Per the germline V gene, CDR1 is SGHAT and CDR2 is FQNNGV. The CDR3 length is 13 residues. The CDR3, as DNA: TGTGCCAGCAGCGGGCGGACATCCGGCGAGCAGTACTTC. As protein: CASSGRTSGEQYF.

This clone was seen once. The chain recombines TRBV7-8 with TRBJ1-1, with 11 bases aligning to TRBD1. Germline lookup yields CDR1 SGHVS and CDR2 FQNEAQ. The trim removed 6 bases at V and 5 bases at J, leaving 8 bases unmatched. This CDR3 has 15 amino acids. The CDR3, as DNA: TGTGCCAGCAGGCGGACAGGGGGCCCCGAGACTGAAGCTTTCTTT. Translating it yields CASRRTGGPETEAFF.

The rearrangement links TRBV18 to TRBJ1-3, with D uncertain. V shed 4 bases and J shed 4 bases, with 5 bases lying between them. CDR1 and CDR2 from the germline V gene are KGHSH and LQKENI. This CDR3 contains 12 residues. The DNA of the CDR3 is TGTGCCAGCTCACAAGAGGGAAACACCATATATTTT. Translation gives CASSQEGNTIYF.

The chain links TRBV29-1 to TRBJ1-1; no clear D gene. The ends were cut back, 6 bases at V and 1 base at J, with 12 bases in the middle. Germline assignment: CDR1 SQVTM and CDR2 ANQGSEA. The CDR3 has 13 amino acids. The CDR3 region has the DNA TGCAGCGTGGGCCAGTTAGGGAACACTGAAGCTTTCTTT. This gives the protein CSVGQLGNTEAFF.

The chain links TRBV2 to TRBJ1-6; 7 nucleotides agree with TRBD1. CDR1 and CDR2 from the germline V gene are SNHLY and FYNNEI. V lost 7 bases and J lost 8; bases outside the gene matches: 5. The CDR3 length is 13 residues. The CDR3 sequence: CASTPDRDSPLHF. The CDR3 coding sequence is TGTGCCAGCACCCCCGACAGGGATTCACCCCTCCACTTT.

V is TRBV30 and J is TRBJ2-1; 8 bases agree with TRBD2. This CDR3 is 15 amino acids long. The germline V gene has CDR1 GTSNPN and CDR2 SVGIG (reference sequence). V trimming: 0 bases; J trimming: 5 bases; junction bases outside the gene matches: 6. The DNA of the CDR3 is TGTGCCTGGAGTGTGGTTAGCGGGGCTAACAATGAGCAGTTCTTC. Translated, it gives CAWSVVSGANNEQFF.

This chain uses TRBV28 with TRBJ2-5; the D call may be TRBD1 or TRBD2 (5 bases each). Germline CDR1 MDHEN, CDR2 SYDVKM. The CDR3 runs 15 residues. V lost 6 bases and J 4 bases, leaving 18 bases between the germline ends. In DNA form, the CDR3 reads TGTGCCAGCAGCCTACCCCGGACGGGACCAGAGACCCAGTACTTC. As protein: CASSLPRTGPETQYF.

This clone has just one count. CDR3 in DNA: TGTGCCAGCAGCGACAGGACACCCTACTATGGCTACACCTTC. This encodes CASSDRTPYYGYTF. J is TRBJ1-2 and V is TRBV2; D might be TRBD1 (6 bases). Germline lookup yields CDR1 SNHLY and CDR2 FYNNEI. This CDR3 is built from 14 residues. V lost 6 bases to trimming and J lost 3 bases, with 14 bases between them.

The V gene is TRBV6-5, the J gene TRBJ2-2, with TRBD2 matching 12 bases. V lost 2 bases and J lost 6; bases outside the gene matches: 4. The germline V gene encodes CDR1 MNHEY and CDR2 SVGAGI. The CDR3 has 16 residues. The CDR3 protein is CASSYLAGGMAGELFF. As DNA, the CDR3 is TGTGCCAGCAGTTACCTAGCGGGGGGGATGGCCGGGGAGCTGTTTTTT.

This chain joins TRBV20-1 and TRBJ2-1, with D perhaps TRBD2 (6 bases). Germline V gives CDR1 DFQATT, CDR2 SNEGSKA (reference sequence). The CDR3 sequence is 12 residues long. The V and J ends lost 3 bases and 6 bases respectively, with 9 bases between them. The CDR3 bases are TGCAGTGCTAGTGGGACTGGCAATGAGCAGTTCTTC. Protein: CSASGTGNEQFF.

The chain has TRBV5-1 and TRBJ2-7; D is perhaps TRBD1 (6 bases). V dropped 0 bases and J dropped 8 bases, with 12 bases sitting between them. The germline gives CDR1 SGHRS, CDR2 YFSETQ. This CDR3 comprises 13 residues. CDR3 coding DNA: TGCGCCAGCAGCTTGGCCGAGGGGGACAAGCAGTACTTC. Translation gives CASSLAEGDKQYF.

This clone was observed a handful of times. The V and J genes are TRBV7-9 and TRBJ1-3; D is undetermined. The V gene lost 3 bases and the J gene lost 4 bases, with 4 bases spanning the gap. Germline V gene sequence: CDR1 SEHNR, CDR2 FQNEAQ (reference sequence). The CDR3 is made up of 12 amino acids. CDR3 loop: CASSFTGNTIYF. The CDR3 coding sequence is TGTGCCAGCAGCTTTACAGGAAACACCATATATTTT.

The chain links TRBV2 to TRBJ2-5; 7 nucleotides line up with TRBD1. The V and J ends lost 1 base and 2 bases, in that order; junction bases with no gene match: 4. The CDR3 spans 15 residues. CDR1 and CDR2 (germline): SNHLY, FYNNEI. The DNA of the CDR3 is TGTGCCAGCAGTGAAGAAGGGGACAGACAAGAGACCCAGTACTTC. The encoded protein is CASSEEGDRQETQYF.

This clone was seen only a few times. V gene TRBV28 combines with J gene TRBJ1-1, with D perhaps matching TRBD1 (6 bases). The CDR3 spans 15 residues. CDR1 MDHEN and CDR2 SYDVKM come from the germline V gene. V was trimmed by 3 bases and J by 2 bases, leaving 13 bases between them. The chain's CDR3 is CASSLDSAGNTEAFF. CDR3 nucleotides: TGTGCCAGCAGTTTGGACAGTGCTGGAAACACTGAAGCTTTCTTT. Together with reference TRBV28 and TRBJ1-1, the CDR3 gives the full variable domain: DVKVTQSSRYLVKRTGEKVFLECVQDMDHENMFWYRQDPGLGLRLIYFSYDVKMKEKGDIPEGYSVSREKKERFSLILESASTNQTSMYLCASSLDSAGNTEAFFGQGTRLTVV.

This clone was picked up many times. The sample contains more than one DNA sequence encoding this CDR3. The V gene is TRBV19, the J gene TRBJ2-2; perhaps TRBD1 as D (5 bases). This CDR3 region has 12 residues. Germline V gene lookup returns CDR1 LNHDA and CDR2 SQIVND (reference sequence). Trimming left V 1 base short and J 8 bases short, with 5 bases between. Written as DNA, the CDR3 is TGTGCCAGTAGTATAGGACAGGGGGAGCTGTTTTTT. It codes for CASSIGQGELFF.

V and J are TRBV10-3 and TRBJ2-7, with D perhaps matching TRBD1 (5 bases). The CDR3 consists of 12 residues. CDR1 and CDR2 (germline): ENHRY, SYGVKD. The germline V and J ends were trimmed by 4 bases and 3 bases, with 7 bases remaining between them. The CDR3 sequence: CAISGQGYEQYF. DNA of the CDR3: TGTGCCATCAGTGGCCAGGGCTACGAGCAGTACTTC.

V usage is TRBV30 and J usage is TRBJ1-2; no clear D gene. Per germline, CDR1 GTSNPN and CDR2 SVGIG (reference sequence). The CDR3 spans 11 residues. Trimming took off 0 bases at V and 4 bases at J, with 3 bases between the two ends. For the CDR3, the DNA is TGTGCCTGGAGTGTAGTCTATGGCTACACCTTC. Translating gives CAWSVVYGYTF.

The chain recombines TRBV7-6 with TRBJ2-3; a possible D gene is TRBD1 (6 bases). The V end lost 6 bases, the J end lost 2 bases, and 15 bases lay between the germline ends. The CDR3 spans 15 residues. Per the germline V gene, CDR1 is SGHVS and CDR2 is FNYEAQ. This chain's CDR3 is CASRLDSTTTDTQYF. The CDR3 region has the DNA TGTGCCAGCAGACTGGACAGCACTACCACAGATACGCAGTATTTT.

This clone was seen more than once but under ten times. This chain joins TRBV12-3 or TRBV12-4 and TRBJ2-4; D uncertain. The CDR3 is made up of 13 amino acids. V gave up 8 bases and J gave up 8 bases, with 16 bases separating them. The CDR3 bases are TGTGCCAGCGATGGGCCAGGCATGGACATTCAGTACTTC. Translating it yields CASDGPGMDIQYF.

The genes are TRBV7-9 and TRBJ1-5; weak D call: TRBD1 (6 bases). V was pared by 3 bases and J by 8 bases, with 23 bases between. This CDR3 spans 17 amino acids. Germline V gene data show CDR1 as SEHNR and CDR2 as FQNEAQ (reference sequence). The CDR3 sequence is CASSLGSGTPDSKPQHF. In DNA, the CDR3 is TGTGCCAGCAGCTTGGGGTCCGGGACACCTGATTCTAAGCCCCAGCATTTT.

This rearrangement joins TRBV19 to TRBJ2-1; 10 positions agree with TRBD1. This CDR3 is 16 amino acids long. Unmatched junction bases numbered 6, after V lost 6 bases and J lost 1 base. Per germline, CDR1 LNHDA and CDR2 SQIVND (reference sequence). The CDR3 DNA reads TGTGCCAGTAGCCACGGACAGGGGGTGTCCTACAATGAGCAGTTCTTC. Translating gives CASSHGQGVSYNEQFF.

The chain carries TRBV5-1 and TRBJ1-3, with D possibly matching TRBD1 (5 bases). V was trimmed by 4 bases and J by 0 bases, leaving 8 bases between them. The CDR3 extends over 14 amino acids. In germline, CDR1 is SGHRS, CDR2 YFSETQ. The CDR3 DNA is TGCGCCAGCAGCGGGGCTCTCTCTGGAAACACCATATATTTT. Translating gives CASSGALSGNTIYF.